Below, 15 T cell receptor beta chains from the same sample are listed, as sequenced in a study of blood T cell repertoires in COVID-19. TCRdb keeps only in-frame clones here, not all; method: immunoSEQ multiplex PCR. The table shows 250,000 to 300,000 clones, with 85% to 90% occurring only once. The sample comprised PBMCs or T cells enriched from blood (not recorded which). These receptor sequences come from a man between 40 and 49 years old who had recovered from COVID-19.

The chain carries TRBV18 and TRBJ2-7; D unclear. Germline CDR1 KGHSH, CDR2 LQKENI. With 3 bases removed from V and 1 base from J, the gap between germline ends came to 7 bases. CDR3 length: 13 amino acids. For the CDR3, the DNA is TGTGCCAGCTCACCGCGCGAATCCTACGAGCAGTACTTC. Translation: CASSPRESYEQYF. The entire variable domain, with the rest obtained from reference TRBV18 and TRBJ2-7, is as follows: NAGVMQNPRHLVRRRGQEARLRCSPMKGHSHVYWYRQLPEEGLKFMVYLQKENIIDESGMPKERFSAEFPKEGPSILRIQQVVRGDSAAYFCASSPRESYEQYFGPGTRLTVT.

The chain links TRBV7-8 to TRBJ2-7; D is possibly TRBD2 (5 bases). The CDR3 has 14 amino acids. The V end lost 5 bases, the J end lost 2 bases, and 13 bases lay between the germline ends. Looked up from germline, CDR1 is SGHVS and CDR2 is FQNEAQ. CDR3: CASSPRDPTYEQYF. CDR3 bases: TGTGCCAGCAGCCCACGGGATCCCACCTACGAGCAGTACTTC.

V is TRBV6-5 and J is TRBJ1-5, with D tentatively TRBD1 (5 bases). Per germline, CDR1 MNHEY and CDR2 SVGAGI. The CDR3 covers 16 residues. V was trimmed by 0 bases and J by 6 bases, leaving 15 bases between them. The DNA for the CDR3 is TGTGCCAGCAGTTACTCGTGGCCAGGGCAGGGTCAGCCCCAGCATTTT. It translates to CASSYSWPGQGQPQHF.

This clone was seen only a few times. The chain carries TRBV3-1 (or the pseudogene TRBV3-2) and TRBJ1-1; TRBD1 matches 10 bases. The CDR3 sequence is 15 residues long. V dropped 7 bases and J dropped 11; count of bases not matched to a gene: 16. Germline V gives CDR1 LGHDT, CDR2 YNNKEL (reference sequence). This chain's CDR3 is CASTGTGARISSAFF. The CDR3 bases are TGTGCCAGCACCGGGACAGGGGCCCGCATATCGAGTGCTTTCTTT.

The rearrangement links TRBV10-2 to TRBJ2-3; 11 bases fit TRBD2. The CDR3 has 16 residues. V shed 4 bases, J shed 2 bases, and the junction held 5 bases outside the gene matches. Per the germline V gene, CDR1 is WSHSY and CDR2 is SAAADI. The CDR3 DNA reads as TGCGCCAGCAGTGGTCCTAGCGGGAGGTCCACAGATACGCAGTATTTT. Translated: CASSGPSGRSTDTQYF.

V is TRBV14 and J is TRBJ2-3; perhaps TRBD1 as D (6 bases). Germline V gene data show CDR1 as SGHDN and CDR2 as FVKESK. This CDR3 spans 15 amino acids. The V gene lost 6 bases and the J gene lost 2 bases, with 15 bases spanning the gap. The chain's CDR3 is CASSLPGVPTDTQYF. The CDR3 DNA reads as TGTGCCAGCAGTCTCCCAGGGGTCCCCACAGATACGCAGTATTTT.

This clone was counted a few times. The chain is built from TRBV19 and TRBJ1-4; TRBD1 aligns across 7 bases. The CDR3 spans 15 residues. Trimming took 3 bases from V and 8 from J; bases not matched to a gene: 9. Germline-derived CDR1 and CDR2 are LNHDA and SQIVND (reference sequence). The CDR3 sequence is CASSIWPRDSEKLFF. The CDR3 DNA follows: TGTGCCAGTAGTATTTGGCCGCGGGACAGCGAAAAACTGTTTTTT.

The chain recombines TRBV19 with TRBJ1-6; 11 bases are shared with TRBD1. The CDR3 runs 17 residues. Trimming at V came to 5 bases and at J to 8 bases, leaving 11 bases not matched to a gene. CDR1 and CDR2 (germline): LNHDA, SQIVND (reference sequence). CDR3 sequence reads: CASSYTSGTGGYSPLHF. The CDR3 region has the DNA TGTGCCAGTAGTTATACATCAGGGACAGGGGGTTATTCACCCCTCCACTTT.

The genes are TRBV5-1 and TRBJ1-1; D unclear. Looked up from germline, CDR1 is SGHRS and CDR2 is YFSETQ. The CDR3 totals 16 residues. Between the trimmed V and J ends, which lost 4 bases and 3 bases, there was a span of 19 bases. CDR3: CASSHGSGPKDTEAFF. DNA of the CDR3: TGCGCCAGCAGCCACGGTAGCGGGCCCAAGGACACTGAAGCTTTCTTT.

This rearrangement joins TRBV6-1 to TRBJ1-6; weak D call: TRBD1 (6 bases). V was pared by 0 bases and J by 10 bases, with 10 bases between. Germline V gene sequence: CDR1 MNHNS, CDR2 SASEGT. CDR3 size: 14 residues. The CDR3 DNA is TGTGCCAGCAGTGAAGCCTCAGGGGAATCACCCCTCCACTTT. This gives the protein CASSEASGESPLHF.

The rearrangement uses TRBV18 and TRBJ2-5, with D perhaps TRBD1 (5 bases). The CDR3 has 13 residues. Trimming took off 2 bases at V and 4 bases at J, with 8 bases between the two ends. Germline CDR1 and CDR2: KGHSH and LQKENI. Written as DNA, the CDR3 is TGTGCCAGCTCACCAAGGCAGGGAGAGACCCAGTACTTC. This encodes CASSPRQGETQYF.

This chain joins TRBV19 and TRBJ1-1; weak D call: TRBD1 (5 bases). This CDR3 contains 15 residues. V dropped 8 bases and J dropped 1 base, with 17 bases sitting between them. Per germline, CDR1 LNHDA and CDR2 SQIVND (reference sequence). The CDR3 DNA sequence: TGTGCCAGTCTAGGCTTACAGGTTCCGAACACTGAAGCTTTCTTT. This gives the protein CASLGLQVPNTEAFF.

The V call is TRBV5-4, the J call TRBJ2-1; 11 nucleotides line up with TRBD2. This CDR3 comprises 15 residues. Germline V CDR1 and CDR2: SGHNT, YYREEE (reference sequence). The ends lost 6 bases at V and 2 bases at J; junction bases unmatched: 4. The CDR3 nucleotides read TGTGCCAGCAAACTAGCGGGGGAGACCTACAATGAGCAGTTCTTC. Its translation: CASKLAGETYNEQFF.

This clone was observed once. The chain uses TRBV3-1 (or the pseudogene TRBV3-2) and TRBJ2-7; the match to TRBD1 covers 7 bases. CDR1 is LGHDT, CDR2 YNNKEL, per germline (reference sequence). Trimming at V came to 3 bases and at J to 3 bases, leaving 8 bases not matched to a gene. CDR3 length equals 15 residues. The DNA of the CDR3 is TGTGCCAGCAGCCAGGTACAGGGGCTGATCTACGAGCAGTACTTC. Translated, it gives CASSQVQGLIYEQYF.

This clone was picked up one time. This chain uses TRBV9 with TRBJ1-6; 8 bases agree with TRBD1. The CDR3 runs to 15 residues. With V trimmed by 1 base and J by 7 bases, 4 bases remained unmatched. Germline V gene sequence: CDR1 SGDLS, CDR2 YYNGEE. This chain's CDR3 is CASSVQGAGNSPLHF. DNA for the CDR3: TGTGCCAGCAGCGTACAGGGGGCGGGGAATTCACCCCTCCACTTT. Full variable domain (outside the CDR3, taken from reference TRBV9 and TRBJ1-6): DSGVTQTPKHLITATGQRVTLRCSPRSGDLSVYWYQQSLDQGLQFLIQYYNGEERAKGNILERFSAQQFPDLHSELNLSSLELGDSALYFCASSVQGAGNSPLHFGNGTRLTVT.